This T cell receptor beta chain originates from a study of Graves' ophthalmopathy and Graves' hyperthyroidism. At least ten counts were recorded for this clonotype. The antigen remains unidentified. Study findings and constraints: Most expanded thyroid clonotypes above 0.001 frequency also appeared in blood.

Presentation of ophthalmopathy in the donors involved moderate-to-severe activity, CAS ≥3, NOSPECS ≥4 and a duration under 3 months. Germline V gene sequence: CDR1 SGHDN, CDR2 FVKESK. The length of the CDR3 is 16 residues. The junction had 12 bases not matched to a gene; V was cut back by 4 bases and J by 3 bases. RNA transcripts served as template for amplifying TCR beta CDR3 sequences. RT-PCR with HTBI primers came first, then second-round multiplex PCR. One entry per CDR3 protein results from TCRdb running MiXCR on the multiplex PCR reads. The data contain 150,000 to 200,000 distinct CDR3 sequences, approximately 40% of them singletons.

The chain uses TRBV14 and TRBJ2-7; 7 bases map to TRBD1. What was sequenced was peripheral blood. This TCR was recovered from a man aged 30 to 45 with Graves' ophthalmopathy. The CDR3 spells CASSRGRMAGGYEQYF. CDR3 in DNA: TGTGCCAGCAGCCGGGGGCGGATGGCAGGGGGCTACGAGCAGTACTTC. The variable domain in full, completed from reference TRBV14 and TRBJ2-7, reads EAGVTQFPSHSVIEKGQTVTLRCDPISGHDNLYWYRRVMGKEIKFLLHFVKESKQDESGMPNNRFLAERTGGTYSTLKVQPAELEDSGVYFCASSRGRMAGGYEQYFGPGTRLTVT.